This record looks at one T cell receptor beta chain sequence and its context. What it binds is unknown. One end of the junction varies from germline; a read error may be responsible. The same CDR3 also results from other DNA sequences found in this sample. Terminally differentiated effector memory CD45RA+ cells were excluded by CCR7 positive selection of CD45RO-negative cells. Sequenced by immunoSEQ multiplex PCR; TCRdb stores in-frame clones only, minus some. The data hold some 2.1 million clones, with about 94% observed a single time. The entry originates in a study of shared clonotypes between healthy human individuals. General study findings and limits: Rarefaction demonstrated incomplete sorted-subset sequencing despite large depth.

The CDR3 has 16 residues. Germline assignment: CDR1 SGHRS and CDR2 YFSETQ. The sequencing input was naive CD8+ T cells sorted from blood. The source of this sequence is a man aged 18-30 years in good health. The genes are TRBV5-1 and TRBJ2-6; 9 bases match TRBD1. For the CDR3, the DNA is TGCGCTAGCAGCTTAGGGACAGGGACTGGGGCCAACGTCCTGACTTTC. It encodes CASSLGTGTGANVLTF.